This TCR beta chain was profiled in a study of blood T cells in healthy people across ages. Germline assignment: CDR1 DFQATT and CDR2 SNEGSKA (reference sequence). V was shortened by 5 bases and J by 4 bases, with 11 bases between the two germline ends. The CDR3 covers 12 residues. Per sample, a minimum of 6.5 million PBMCs were isolated. A word on this clonotype: Its matching antigen is unknown.

Study results and caveats: Percentage of naive T cells showed a strong correlation with TCR beta diversity.

Using a J-beta primer mix together with a sample-barcoded 5' primer, a second PCR was run for roughly 6 to 11 cycles. Each CDR3 protein gets one entry after TCRdb re-called the 5' RACE reads with MiXCR. The sample yields approximately 350,000 distinct CDR3 sequences, about 52% seen once. Input material: blood. The clonotype was recovered from a man aged 55 to 70 in good health. This sequence joins TRBV20-1 and TRBJ2-5, with no clear D. The CDR3 nucleotides are TGCAGTGCTGGCGGTTTGGCAGAGACCCAGTACTTC. Protein sequence: CSAGGLAETQYF.